This T cell receptor beta chain was obtained from a study of shared clonotypes between healthy human individuals. Original data processing: Junction-only sequences without quality scores were provided by ImmunoSEQ, so filtering was different. TCRdb's table, derived via immunoSEQ multiplex PCR, lists solely in-frame clones and lacks some. The V and J calls and clone size were taken over from that table, and D and trimming were inferred from the DNA. The sample has 2,500,000 or so clones, approximately 94% seen once. As for this clone: Its target is not known.

Overall study results and limits: Depth was large, yet rarefaction showed that sorted-subset sequencing was incomplete.

The V gene lost 3 bases and the J gene lost 8 bases, with 10 bases spanning the gap. CDR1 and CDR2 from the germline V gene are LNHDA and SQIVND (reference sequence). This CDR3 comprises 13 residues. Splitting of CD4+ cells produced CD45RA+ naive and CD45RA-negative memory subsets. This receptor was identified in a man younger than 35 in good health. Some clones in this sample may be carry-over from other donors' samples. The sample comprised naive CD4+ T cells from PBMCs. Documented subset: CD45RA+ positively selected. The V gene is TRBV19, the J gene TRBJ1-4; D call uncertain. The CDR3 DNA reads TGTGCCAGTAGTATCTGGGGTCGCGAAAAACTGTTTTTT. It specifies CASSIWGREKLFF.